This TCR beta chain was obtained from a study of regulatory T cells in long-lasting Graves disease. Notes on the study in general: Gene preferences differed: TRBV28, TRBJ1-2, TRBJ2-5 in persistent cases.

Stated time point: persistent/refractory GD, antithyroid drugs over 5 years with positive TRAb. Construction of the TCR library relied on RNA isolated from PBMCs. In building TCR beta libraries, iRepertoire HTBI primers were used together with Arm-PCR of CDR3 regions. TCRdb reanalysed the multiplex PCR reads using MiXCR and keeps one entry per CDR3 protein. The table includes a few hundred thousand distinct CDR3 sequences, around 20% detected once. Per the germline V gene, CDR1 is MNHNS and CDR2 is SASEGT. This CDR3 has 14 amino acids. V lost 6 bases to trimming and J lost 2 bases, with 14 bases between them. In the case of this clonotype: As yet, its antigen is unknown. A much bigger clone sits one base away, suggesting this may be a read error.

The chain is built from TRBV6-1 and TRBJ2-7; no clear D. The clonotype originates from a female donor with Graves disease. The sequencing here drew on peripheral blood mononuclear cells (PBMCs), taken when the disease was refractory, from a patient treated with antithyroid drugs. CDR3 protein: CASRKRLLTYEQYF. CDR3 sequence (DNA): TGTGCCAGCAGGAAGAGACTTCTAACCTACGAGCAGTACTTC.